This entry features one T cell receptor beta chain sequence. These data belong to a study of blood T cell repertoires in COVID-19. The wider study: COVID-19 samples collected from the United States, Italy and Spain covered acute and convalescent phases. From T cells, B-cell-depleted T cells, or PBMCs came the material, which was cDNA or gDNA.

Participant-reported clinical history was the basis for cohort assignment. The CDR3 extends over 14 amino acids. J gave up 8 bases and V 6 bases, and 10 bases lay outside the gene matches. Germline V gives CDR1 ENHRY, CDR2 SYGVKD. Study processing details: Quantification of nucleated cells was approximated via reference gene primer amplification. The method was immunoSEQ multiplex PCR; TCRdb's version includes in-frame clones alone and lacks a portion of them. That table furnishes V, J and clone size, whereas the DNA furnished D and trimming. The table has about 180,000 clones, about 90% seen once. This clonotype was sampled from a human donor with acute COVID-19. The donor label of this sample is uncertain. The sample taken for sequencing was PBMCs or T cells enriched from blood (not recorded which). The J gene is TRBJ1-2, the V gene TRBV10-3, with 9 bases fitting TRBD1. The CDR3 region is CAISPGTGKDGYTF. CDR3 DNA: TGTGCCATCAGCCCCGGGACAGGGAAGGACGGCTACACCTTC.